This T cell receptor (beta chain) is drawn from a study of technical replicates of blood from a few donors. CDR3 length equals 14 residues. V dropped 3 bases and J dropped 4; count of bases not matched to a gene: 6. Germline V gene data show CDR1 as SGHDT and CDR2 as YYEEEE. This clone has a single count. The repertoire was sequenced with immunoSEQ multiplex PCR; TCRdb's copy has only in-frame clones and lacks some. The top ten hold over 0.2% of the sample, which has tens of thousands of clones, over 90% seen once. This sequence joins TRBV5-6 and TRBJ1-1; 7 bases are a match to TRBD1. The sample consisted of T cells isolated from PBMCs. The source is a human donor in good health. This CDR3 reads CASSWGDSFTEAFF. The CDR3 region has the DNA TGTGCCAGCAGCTGGGGGGACAGCTTCACTGAAGCTTTCTTT.